The TCR beta chain described here comes from a study of spatial heterogeneity in lung cancer. About the study: The average count in raw reads for each unique TCR and UMI combination exceeded 9.5 appearances.

Trimming removed 1 base at V and 6 bases at J, with 6 bases between. This CDR3 contains 12 residues. Looked up from germline, CDR1 is LGHDT and CDR2 is YNNKEL (reference sequence). Time point described: sample taken at primary tumor resection. The donor group consisted of over 55 patients who had untreated, early-stage non-small cell lung cancer. By sample fraction, this clonotype is medium-sized (0.01 to 0.1%). Its antigen remains unknown. Individually, TCR cDNA molecules were each labelled with a unique molecular identifier. TCRdb re-called the 5' RACE reads with MiXCR, one entry per CDR3 protein. The sample includes around 1,800 distinct CDR3 sequences, 4% to 5.5% of them seen just once. General study findings and limits: Alpha and beta chain coverage of tumor T cells was estimated at about 7.4% and 14%, respectively. Counts that tracked tumor mutation counts were those of expanded intratumoral alpha and beta TCRs.

This TCR was sampled from a male donor with early-stage non-small cell lung cancer. The specimen comprised lung tumor tissue, sampled at surgery. The V call is TRBV3-1, the J call TRBJ1-2; D not certain. The CDR3 loop reads CASSQVAHGYTF. Here the CDR3 DNA reads TGTGCCAGCAGCCAAGTTGCCCATGGCTACACCTTC.